This TCR beta chain was sequenced for a study of blood T cell repertoires in COVID-19 (dated by TCRdb to between 2020 and 2021). Background for the entire study: Collaborator samples came from the United States, Italy and Spain and covered acute and convalescent phases of COVID-19. The repertoires were released in a freely available public database meant as a resource for research on the immune response to SARS-CoV-2. The material from the prospective study consisted of cDNA or gDNA derived from T cells, B-cell-depleted T cells, or PBMCs. Subjects who had been exposed to COVID-19, were actively infected with it, or had recovered from it provided the deeply sampled blood TCRbeta repertoires that made up the dataset. Where available, HLA class I and class II types were taken from metadata supplied by the sample provider and were not determined by assay-based typing. Samples were obtained from the ongoing ImmuneRACE study (first 160 participants) and from 1,254 subjects provided by 6 global collaborators. Sample metadata almost always included a de-identified subject ID, COVID-19 status, age in years and sex.

TCRbeta CDR3 regions were amplified from genomic DNA by means of the immunoSEQ Assay, a bias-controlled multiplex PCR. The authors processed their data as follows. Nucleated cell counts per sample were estimated from amplification of reference gene primers within the assay. Sequence reads were collapsed and filtered to measure the absolute abundance of every unique TCRbeta CDR3 rearrangement. For each sample, productive Simpson clonality was calculated as the square root of Simpson's diversity index across productive rearrangements. The table comes from immuneACCESS by way of TCRdb, which keeps in-frame sequences with V and J called. Part of the clones is missing from these tables; in studies checked, under half for an unresolved V gene and the rest for unknown reasons. The V and J calls and clone size were taken over from that table, and D and trimming were inferred from the DNA. A total of more than 150,000 clones appear in this sample, 65% to 85% of them only once. Clones ranked in the top ten supply 2.5% to 3.5% of the sample.

Whole blood was collected in K2EDTA tubes by collaborating institutions according to the institutions' own protocols. For TCRbeta analysis, collaborator samples were shipped as frozen whole blood, as isolated PBMCs, or as DNA extracted from either sample type. A note on this clone: Its antigen remains unidentified. Nothing much larger sits one base from this clone, and base qualities are not available.

For this chain, trimming is 1 base at the V end and 6 bases at the J end, and the number of junction bases without a gene match is 2. Sequences LGHDT (CDR1) and YNNKEL (CDR2) are obtained from the germline V gene (reference sequence). Including the terminal cysteine and phenylalanine, the CDR3 comprises 14 residues. The kept DNA is CDR3 alone, 42 bases in frame from the first base. General study outcomes and caveats: The quantity of clinical and demographic metadata differed by source and by participant and was supplied without curation.

This receptor was taken from a woman between 55 and 75 years old with acute or convalescent COVID-19. The V gene is TRBV3-1 (or the pseudogene TRBV3-2) and the J gene is TRBJ1-4, and 7 junction bases match TRBD1. Material: peripheral blood. The base sequence is TGTGCCAGCAGCCAAGTTCAGGGGGATGAAAAACTGTTTTTT. Its translation is CASSQVQGDEKLFF.